These 25 T cell receptor beta chains were sequenced from one sample in a study of CD8 T cells in Susac syndrome. RNA in amounts of roughly 0.5 to 1 ug was reverse transcribed with random hexamers. TCRdb independently ran MiXCR on the immunoSEQ multiplex PCR reads; one entry per CDR3 protein. The data hold around 200,000 distinct CDR3 sequences, with almost 96% observed a single time. The specimen sequenced was CD4+ T cells from PBMCs. The origin of the receptors is a human donor with Susac syndrome.

Turning to this clonotype: Sequence at one end of the junction differs from germline and may be a read error. V usage is TRBV11-1 and J usage is TRBJ1-1; no firm D call. Per germline, CDR1 SGHAT and CDR2 FQDESV (reference sequence). The CDR3 spans 15 residues. The CDR3 nucleotides are TGTGCCAGCAGCGGGAGGGTCCAAAGGAACGCTGAAGCTTTCTTT. It specifies CASSGRVQRNAEAFF.

The chain carries TRBV9 and TRBJ1-3; D call uncertain. Trimming took off 6 bases at V and 4 bases at J, with 17 bases between the two ends. The CDR3 length is 15 residues. Germline V gene data show CDR1 as SGDLS and CDR2 as YYNGEE. The CDR3 loop is CASTLSGNSGNTIYF. Written as DNA, the CDR3 is TGTGCCAGCACCCTCTCTGGGAACTCCGGAAACACCATATATTTT.

The chain has TRBV4-2 and TRBJ2-1; D perhaps matches TRBD2 (5 bases). Germline values: CDR1 LGHNA, CDR2 YNFKEQ. Trimming cost V 3 bases and J 9 bases, with 6 bases left between them. The CDR3 extends over 11 amino acids. The CDR3 sequence: CASSHEGEQFF. CDR3 nucleotide sequence: TGTGCCAGCAGCCATGAGGGTGAGCAGTTCTTC.

This clonotype has a single count. V and J are TRBV6-2 or TRBV6-3 and TRBJ2-3; 7 bases match TRBD1. After removal of 1 base from V and 5 bases from J, the junction contained 3 bases not matched to a gene. Germline V gene sequence: CDR1 MNHEY, CDR2 SVGEGT. CDR3 length equals 14 residues. The CDR3 is CASSYLGGRDTQYF. The CDR3 nucleotides are TGTGCCAGCAGTTACTTAGGGGGCAGAGATACGCAGTATTTT.

This clonotype was observed a single time. The genes are TRBV4-1 and TRBJ1-2; perhaps TRBD1 as D (5 bases). This CDR3 region has 18 residues. Germline CDR1 and CDR2: MGHRA and YSYEKL. Trimming pared 1 base from V and 4 bases from J, leaving 22 bases between. The CDR3 spells CASSQATTGAYPSYGYTF. CDR3 sequence (DNA): TGCGCCAGCAGCCAAGCTACCACAGGAGCTTACCCGTCCTATGGCTACACCTTC.

The chain combines TRBV12-3 or TRBV12-4 with TRBJ2-5; TRBD1 is a possible D gene (6 bases). This CDR3 is built from 13 residues. V was clipped by 6 bases and J by 4 bases, with 12 bases between them. This CDR3 reads CASRTQGSETQYF. In nucleotides, the CDR3 is TGTGCCAGCAGAACTCAGGGGTCAGAGACCCAGTACTTC.

The rearrangement uses TRBV7-2 and TRBJ1-2; 9 nucleotides agree with TRBD1. There are 17 residues in the CDR3. The junction had 12 bases not matched to a gene; V was cut back by 4 bases and J by 3 bases. Germline lookup yields CDR1 SGHTA and CDR2 FQGNSA. The CDR3 sequence: CASSYNRGRFSHYGYTF. CDR3 bases: TGTGCCAGCAGCTACAACAGGGGGCGCTTTAGCCACTATGGCTACACCTTC.

V is TRBV12-3 or TRBV12-4 and J is TRBJ1-6; possibly TRBD1 for D (5 bases). The CDR3 has 13 amino acids. Trimming shortened V by 6 bases and J by 7 bases, and 10 bases separated the two germline ends. The CDR3 loop reads CASSWTINSPLHF. The CDR3 nucleotides are TGTGCCAGCAGCTGGACAATCAATTCACCCCTCCACTTT.

V is TRBV7-2 and J is TRBJ1-6; D may be TRBD1 (6 bases). Germline assignment: CDR1 SGHTA and CDR2 FQGNSA. V gave up 3 bases and J gave up 7 bases, with 16 bases separating them. This CDR3 contains 16 residues. DNA of the CDR3: TGTGCCAGCAGCTTTTTCGTCGCAGGGGAAAATTCACCCCTCCACTTT. It encodes CASSFFVAGENSPLHF.

V usage is TRBV5-1 and J usage is TRBJ2-7, with 8 positions matching TRBD1. The V gene's germline CDR1 is SGHRS and CDR2 YFSETQ. The CDR3 has 15 residues. V was pared by 4 bases and J by 2 bases, with 8 bases of the junction left unmatched. The CDR3 region is CASSTGTGSTYEQYF. The DNA of the CDR3 is TGCGCCAGCAGCACCGGGACAGGATCTACCTACGAGCAGTACTTC.

J is TRBJ1-2 and V is TRBV4-2, with D possibly matching TRBD1 (6 bases). With 3 bases removed from V and 0 bases from J, the gap between germline ends came to 14 bases. This CDR3 region has 16 residues. Germline CDR1 reads LGHNA; CDR2 reads YNFKEQ. CDR3 DNA: TGTGCCAGCAGCCACAGCCGGGACACCTCTAACTATGGCTACACCTTC. This sequence encodes CASSHSRDTSNYGYTF.

The genes are TRBV3-1 and TRBJ1-1; D may be TRBD1 (5 bases). The CDR3 consists of 14 residues. Deletions cut 4 bases from V and 4 bases from J, with 13 bases between. Germline CDR1 LGHDT, CDR2 YNNKEL (reference sequence). The CDR3 protein is CASSPPGWGTEAFF. The CDR3 DNA reads TGTGCCAGCAGCCCCCCAGGGTGGGGCACTGAAGCTTTCTTT.

Here the CDR3 DNA reads TGTGCCAGTAGACAAGGGCTAGCTCAAGAGACCCAGTACTTC. Translation gives CASRQGLAQETQYF. This chain connects TRBV19 to TRBJ2-5; D may be TRBD2 (5 bases). The CDR3 runs to 14 residues. Trimming shortened V by 6 bases and J by 2 bases, and 13 bases separated the two germline ends. Germline V gene lookup returns CDR1 LNHDA and CDR2 SQIVND (reference sequence).

The chain recombines TRBV30 with TRBJ2-1, with 11 positions matching TRBD2. The V gene end was trimmed by 6 bases and the J gene end by 8 bases; junction bases not matched to a gene: 12. The CDR3 covers 15 residues. Germline V gene data show CDR1 as GTSNPN and CDR2 as SVGIG (reference sequence). CDR3 bases: TGTGCCTGCCGCATACTAGCGGGGGCTTGGGATGAGCAGTTCTTC. It codes for CACRILAGAWDEQFF.

The rearrangement uses TRBV11-2 and TRBJ2-3, with D maybe TRBD2 (7 bases). V gave up 0 bases and J gave up 3 bases, with 10 bases separating them. Per the germline V gene, CDR1 is SGHAT and CDR2 is FQNNGV. The CDR3 totals 15 residues. The CDR3 reads CASSLDRGATDTQYF. CDR3 nucleotides: TGTGCCAGCAGCTTAGATCGGGGGGCAACAGATACGCAGTATTTT.

This sequence joins TRBV20-1 and TRBJ1-5; no reliable D call. This CDR3 contains 13 residues. V lost 0 bases to trimming and J lost 4 bases, with 7 bases between them. Per the germline V gene, CDR1 is DFQATT and CDR2 is SNEGSKA (reference sequence). Here the CDR3 reads CSAREQPNQPQHF. The DNA for the CDR3 is TGCAGTGCTAGAGAACAGCCTAATCAGCCCCAGCATTTT.

This rearrangement joins TRBV20-1 to TRBJ2-7; the D gene is possibly TRBD1 (5 bases). Trimming removed 0 bases from V and 5 bases from J, with 14 bases in between. The CDR3 is 14 amino acids. CDR1 and CDR2 from the germline V gene are DFQATT and SNEGSKA (reference sequence). As DNA, the CDR3 is TGCAGTGCTAGAGATCCTTTCAGGGTGAACGAGCAGTACTTC. Translated, it gives CSARDPFRVNEQYF.

The rearrangement uses TRBV2 and TRBJ2-7; the D gene is possibly TRBD2 (6 bases). V was shortened by 6 bases and J by 4 bases, with 13 bases between the two germline ends. Germline assignment: CDR1 SNHLY and CDR2 FYNNEI. CDR3 size: 13 residues. The CDR3 nucleotides read TGTGCCAGCAGGGAGGGTGAGGGTTACGAGCAGTACTTC. This sequence encodes CASREGEGYEQYF.

This clonotype came up once. The chain employs TRBV12-3 or TRBV12-4 and TRBJ1-4; maybe TRBD1 (5 bases). The V and J ends lost 7 bases and 8 bases respectively, with 20 bases between them. The CDR3 is 15 amino acids. CDR3 loop: CASNRGLAIGEKLFF. The CDR3 DNA is TGTGCCAGCAATAGGGGCTTGGCCATCGGAGAAAAACTGTTTTTT.

The J gene is TRBJ1-2, the V gene TRBV4-3; tentative D call: TRBD1 (6 bases). The CDR3 sequence is 14 residues long. Trimming left V 3 bases short and J 10 bases short, with 18 bases between. Germline CDR1 and CDR2: LGHNA and YSLEER. CDR3 region: CASSHGQNSRPYTF. The CDR3 DNA follows: TGCGCCAGCAGCCATGGACAGAATAGCCGACCCTACACCTTC.

The genes are TRBV20-1 and TRBJ1-1; weak D call: TRBD1 (6 bases). CDR1 and CDR2 from the germline V gene are DFQATT and SNEGSKA (reference sequence). The CDR3 has 14 amino acids. V was pared by 4 bases and J by 4 bases, with 16 bases between. This chain's CDR3 is CSANQGWASTEAFF. The CDR3 DNA follows: TGCAGTGCTAATCAGGGGTGGGCGAGCACTGAAGCTTTCTTT.

The genes are TRBV19 and TRBJ1-1; D is uncertain. V was shortened by 1 base and J by 7 bases, with 10 bases between the two germline ends. Per the germline V gene, CDR1 is LNHDA and CDR2 is SQIVND (reference sequence). The CDR3 totals 13 residues. DNA of the CDR3: TGTGCCAGTAGTATAGGGGCGGCGTTTGAAGCTTTCTTT. Protein sequence: CASSIGAAFEAFF.

The rearrangement uses TRBV6-1 and TRBJ2-2; unclear D gene. V lost 4 bases and J lost 2, with 11 bases in between. This CDR3 contains 15 residues. Germline V lookup: CDR1 MNHNS, CDR2 SASEGT. The CDR3 reads CASSGSLSNTGELFF. CDR3 nucleotide sequence: TGTGCCAGCAGTGGATCACTATCCAACACCGGGGAGCTGTTTTTT.

V gene TRBV30 combines with J gene TRBJ2-5, with 12 bases identical to TRBD2. With 8 bases clipped from V and 6 bases from J, the junction kept 7 bases outside the gene matches. Germline loops: CDR1 GTSNPN, CDR2 SVGIG (reference sequence). The CDR3 runs to 13 residues. CDR3 amino acids: CAASSGGAQTQYF. In DNA form, the CDR3 reads TGTGCCGCCTCTAGCGGGGGGGCGCAGACCCAGTACTTC.

The genes are TRBV4-1 and TRBJ1-2; D may be TRBD1 (6 bases). The CDR3 sequence is 15 residues long. Germline V lookup: CDR1 MGHRA, CDR2 YSYEKL. The ends were cut back, 1 base at V and 2 bases at J, with 11 bases in the middle. CDR3 DNA sequence: TGCGCCAGCAGCCAAGGGGCCGGACAGAACTATGGCTACACCTTC. Encoded protein: CASSQGAGQNYGYTF.